A few counts support the clone carrying this T cell receptor (beta chain). What it binds is unknown. Germline V gene lookup returns CDR1 MNHEY and CDR2 SVGEGT. This CDR3 is built from 12 residues. V lost 5 bases and J lost 11, with 13 bases in between. These data are taken from a study of T-cell reconstitution after alpha-beta-depleted transplantation in children. General study results and limits: Newly made T cells mostly supplied T-cell counts and diversity one year after transplant. Two months or so post-transplant, alpha-beta T cells reportedly derived from several hundred expanded graft clones.

During its preparation, the TCRbeta library received unique molecular identifiers. TCRdb passed the PCR reads through MiXCR, listing each CDR3 protein once. The sample lists approximately 980,000 distinct CDR3 sequences, under 30% occurring once. The sample was PBMCs, mostly from graft donor cells, taken 360 days after TCRalphabeta/CD19-depleted stem cell transplant. This receptor was obtained from a boy younger than two who had a stem cell transplant for SCID, so the T cells may come from the graft donor. The chain recombines TRBV6-2 or TRBV6-3 with TRBJ2-1, with D possibly matching TRBD2 (5 bases). CDR3 bases: TGTGCCAGCAGTACCGGGGTCCCCCAGCAGTTCTTC. Translating gives CASSTGVPQQFF.